These 29 T cell receptor beta chains came from one sample sequenced in a study of blood T cell repertoires in COVID-19. Assay: immunoSEQ multiplex PCR; the TCRdb copy retains only in-frame clones and omits some. The sample holds around 82,000 clones, 70% to 90% seen once. The sequencing sample was made of peripheral blood. The receptors derive from a man between 50 and 59 years old with COVID-19, enrolled during active disease.

V is TRBV3-1 (or the pseudogene TRBV3-2) and J is TRBJ2-7, with TRBD1 matching over 10 bases. Trimming at V came to 5 bases and at J to 2 bases, leaving 3 bases not matched to a gene. CDR1 is LGHDT, CDR2 YNNKEL, per germline (reference sequence). The CDR3 contains 14 residues. The CDR3 DNA reads as TGTGCCAGCAGCAGGACAGGGGGGACCTACGAGCAGTACTTC. Amino acid sequence: CASSRTGGTYEQYF.

J is TRBJ1-6 and V is TRBV2; 7 nucleotides line up with TRBD1. There are 15 residues in the CDR3. The V and J ends lost 5 bases and 7 bases, in that order; junction bases with no gene match: 8. Germline loops: CDR1 SNHLY, CDR2 FYNNEI. The CDR3 spells CASSRQGPRNSPLHF. As DNA, the CDR3 is TGTGCCAGCAGTCGACAGGGTCCTCGCAATTCACCCCTCCACTTT.

The J gene is TRBJ2-3, the V gene TRBV7-9; D is perhaps TRBD1 (6 bases). CDR1 and CDR2 from the germline V gene are SEHNR and FQNEAQ (reference sequence). The CDR3 sequence is 17 residues long. Trimming stripped 3 bases from V and 4 bases from J, with 20 bases between. CDR3 coding DNA: TGTGCCAGCAGCTTCAACCGGGACAACTTTAATGCAGATACGCAGTATTTT. Translated: CASSFNRDNFNADTQYF.

The rearrangement uses TRBV6-1 and TRBJ2-6; D is unclear. Germline loops: CDR1 MNHNS, CDR2 SASEGT. The CDR3 totals 16 residues. Trimming took 2 bases from V and 0 from J, leaving 8 bases between them. The CDR3 is CASSESEASGANVLTF. CDR3 in DNA: TGTGCCAGCAGTGAAAGTGAAGCCTCTGGGGCCAACGTCCTGACTTTC.

CDR3 DNA: TGTGCCAGCAGCAACCACGGGGGGGCCTCTTCGACGGGTGGCTACACCTTC. Translating gives CASSNHGGASSTGGYTF. The chain carries TRBV28 and TRBJ1-2, with D perhaps TRBD1 (6 bases). Germline V gene sequence: CDR1 MDHEN, CDR2 SYDVKM. The CDR3 extends over 17 amino acids. The V and J ends lost 6 bases and 7 bases respectively, with 27 bases between them.

This clone appeared a single time. The CDR3 spells CASSEEGVTGNTIYF. CDR3 nucleotide sequence: TGTGCCAGCAGTGAAGAGGGGGTGACTGGAAACACCATATATTTT. The chain couples TRBV2 to TRBJ1-3; possibly TRBD1 for D (6 bases). CDR1 is SNHLY and CDR2 is FYNNEI in the germline V gene. Trimming removed 1 base from V and 2 bases from J, with 9 bases in between. The CDR3 has 15 residues.

The chain combines TRBV7-3 with TRBJ2-2, with D possibly matching TRBD2 (5 bases). This CDR3 comprises 16 residues. V was cut by 1 base and J by 0 bases, with 9 bases left in between. CDR1 and CDR2 from the germline V gene are SGHTA and FQGTGA. CDR3 bases: TGTGCCAGCAGCTTAAGATCCGGGGCGAACACCGGGGAGCTGTTTTTT. Amino acid sequence: CASSLRSGANTGELFF.

The chain carries TRBV7-3 and TRBJ2-3; tentative D call: TRBD2 (7 bases). Germline loops: CDR1 SGHTA, CDR2 FQGTGA. This CDR3 is built from 15 residues. Trimming removed 3 bases at V and 1 base at J, with 11 bases between. The CDR3 nucleotides are TGTGCCAGCAGCTTGGGGGCGGGAGGCACAGATACGCAGTATTTT. Translating gives CASSLGAGGTDTQYF.

The chain combines TRBV9 with TRBJ1-1, with 11 bases that match TRBD1. The CDR3 runs to 18 residues. V lost 4 bases, J lost 8 bases, and 19 bases stayed unmatched. Looked up from germline, CDR1 is SGDLS and CDR2 is YYNGEE. The CDR3 region has the DNA TGTGCCAGCAGCAAGGGACCGGGACAGGGGGTTTGGGTTGCGGAAGCTTTCTTT. Its translation: CASSKGPGQGVWVAEAFF.

CDR3 sequence reads: CASSIQDEKLFF. The CDR3 coding sequence is TGTGCCAGTAGTATACAGGATGAAAAACTGTTTTTT. The chain couples TRBV19 to TRBJ1-4; D remains unclear. Germline V CDR1 and CDR2: LNHDA, SQIVND (reference sequence). The CDR3 totals 12 residues. V lost 2 bases, J lost 6 bases, and 4 bases lay in between.

The rearrangement uses TRBV28 and TRBJ2-7, with a possible D match to TRBD1 (6 bases). The V gene lost 5 bases and the J gene lost 3 bases, with 17 bases spanning the gap. The CDR3 spans 15 residues. The germline CDR1 and CDR2 sequences are MDHEN and SYDVKM. The CDR3 spells CASSKDSRWGYEQYF. CDR3 in DNA: TGTGCCAGCAGTAAGGACAGTCGCTGGGGCTACGAGCAGTACTTC. The full variable domain, rest sourced from reference TRBV28 and TRBJ2-7, is DVKVTQSSRYLVKRTGEKVFLECVQDMDHENMFWYRQDPGLGLRLIYFSYDVKMKEKGDIPEGYSVSREKKERFSLILESASTNQTSMYLCASSKDSRWGYEQYFGPGTRLTVT.

Only a few counts were recorded for this clone. The chain joins TRBV15 to TRBJ2-3; weak D call: TRBD2 (6 bases). CDR1 is LNHNV and CDR2 is YYDKDF in the germline V gene (reference sequence). The CDR3 sequence is 15 residues long. Between the trimmed V and J ends, which lost 0 bases and 1 base, there was a span of 8 bases. The CDR3 here is CATSRDPSGTDTQYF. The DNA of the CDR3 is TGTGCCACCAGCAGAGATCCTAGCGGCACAGATACGCAGTATTTT.

The count of this clone is one. The V gene is TRBV7-3, the J gene TRBJ2-5, with 9 bases identical to TRBD2. Germline CDR1 and CDR2: SGHTA and FQGTGA. The CDR3 covers 19 residues. V was pared by 1 base and J by 1 base, with 13 bases of the junction left unmatched. The CDR3 nucleotides read TGTGCCAGCAGCTTAAACCCGGCTAGCGGGGACCCTCTCCAAGAGACCCAGTACTTC. Protein product: CASSLNPASGDPLQETQYF.

This chain joins TRBV4-3 and TRBJ2-7; a possible D gene is TRBD1 (5 bases). The germline gives CDR1 LGHNA, CDR2 YSLEER. This CDR3 is 15 amino acids long. Trimming took off 0 bases at V and 2 bases at J, with 11 bases between the two ends. The CDR3, as DNA: TGCGCCAGCAGCCAAGATGGCGCCAGGGCCTACGAGCAGTACTTC. It codes for CASSQDGARAYEQYF.

This chain connects TRBV7-9 to TRBJ1-1, with D perhaps TRBD1 (5 bases). Trimming pared 3 bases from V and 4 bases from J, leaving 12 bases between. The CDR3 has 14 residues. Germline loops: CDR1 SEHNR, CDR2 FQNEAQ (reference sequence). CDR3 sequence reads: CASSFSGSGTEAFF. The DNA for the CDR3 is TGTGCCAGCAGCTTCTCAGGGTCGGGCACTGAAGCTTTCTTT.

This chain links TRBV2 with TRBJ1-3; 7 bases fit TRBD1. V was clipped by 6 bases and J by 6 bases; unmatched bases: 5. Germline lookup yields CDR1 SNHLY and CDR2 FYNNEI. The CDR3 spans 13 residues. CDR3 in DNA: TGTGCCAGCAGCTCGACAGGGTCAAACACCATATATTTT. Residues: CASSSTGSNTIYF. Full variable domain (missing parts from reference TRBV2 and TRBJ1-3): EPEVTQTPSHQVTQMGQEVILRCVPISNHLYFYWYRQILGQKVEFLVSFYNNEISEKSEIFDDQFSVERPDGSNFTLKIRSTKLEDSAMYFCASSSTGSNTIYFGEGSWLTVV.

The rearrangement links TRBV20-1 to TRBJ2-3; perhaps TRBD1 as D (6 bases). Germline V gene data show CDR1 as DFQATT and CDR2 as SNEGSKA (reference sequence). The V and J ends lost 3 bases and 0 bases respectively, with 13 bases between them. The CDR3 is 15 amino acids. CDR3 amino acids: CSASLGGPSTDTQYF. The CDR3 bases are TGCAGTGCTAGTTTAGGGGGTCCTAGCACAGATACGCAGTATTTT.

This chain connects TRBV7-8 to TRBJ2-3, with TRBD2 matching 7 bases. The CDR3 length is 16 residues. CDR1 is SGHVS and CDR2 is FQNEAQ in the germline V gene. With 6 bases clipped from V and 3 bases from J, the junction kept 12 bases outside the gene matches. In nucleotides, the CDR3 is TGTGCCAGCAGGACGACTCCCGGCGGGAGAACAGATACGCAGTATTTT. Translating it yields CASRTTPGGRTDTQYF.

The chain has TRBV6-5 and TRBJ1-4; D gene unclear. Germline values: CDR1 MNHEY, CDR2 SVGAGI. This CDR3 has 15 residues. With 2 bases removed from V and 4 bases from J, the gap between germline ends came to 11 bases. CDR3 amino acids: CASSYRAAINEKLFF. In DNA, the CDR3 is TGTGCCAGCAGTTACCGTGCGGCGATTAATGAAAAACTGTTTTTT.

V gene TRBV19 combines with J gene TRBJ1-2; D is ambiguous. This CDR3 region has 13 residues. Between the trimmed V and J ends, which lost 4 bases and 8 bases, there was a span of 14 bases. Germline values: CDR1 LNHDA, CDR2 SQIVND (reference sequence). CDR3: CASSTQTRRGYTF. The CDR3 nucleotides are TGTGCCAGTAGTACTCAGACACGCCGAGGCTACACCTTC.

In DNA form, the CDR3 reads TGTGCCAGCAGTTTCTACAACAGGGGCTCTGAAGCTTTCTTT. Protein sequence: CASSFYNRGSEAFF. The V and J genes are TRBV28 and TRBJ1-1; 7 bases match TRBD1. CDR3 length: 14 residues. V lost 3 bases to trimming and J lost 6 bases; unmatched junction nucleotides: 7. The germline V gene encodes CDR1 MDHEN and CDR2 SYDVKM.

The chain uses TRBV2 and TRBJ2-3; 13 nucleotides align to TRBD2. The ends lost 3 bases at V and 3 bases at J; junction bases unmatched: 0. Germline loops: CDR1 SNHLY, CDR2 FYNNEI. This CDR3 is built from 15 residues. The CDR3 DNA follows: TGTGCCAGCAGTGAGGGACTAGCGGGGACAGATACGCAGTATTTT. Amino acid sequence: CASSEGLAGTDTQYF.

The chain joins TRBV30 to TRBJ2-7; D call uncertain. The CDR3 is made up of 12 amino acids. V was pared by 4 bases and J by 7 bases, with 14 bases between. Germline-derived CDR1 and CDR2 are GTSNPN and SVGIG (reference sequence). The CDR3 region has the DNA TGTGCCTGGAAAAGGCCGACTCGGGAGCAGTACTTC. This gives the protein CAWKRPTREQYF.

The CDR3 DNA reads TGCGCCAGCAGCCAATCGTGGGGAGGGTCTTTGGGCTACACCTTC. Translation: CASSQSWGGSLGYTF. This chain uses TRBV4-3 with TRBJ1-2; D remains unclear. Trimming took off 2 bases at V and 8 bases at J, with 18 bases between the two ends. The CDR3 spans 15 residues. The germline CDR1 and CDR2 sequences are LGHNA and YSLEER.

By sample share, this clone is large. The chain combines TRBV16 with TRBJ1-1, with D unclear. Germline CDR1 is KGHSY and CDR2 is FQNENV. V lost 0 bases and J lost 8, with 7 bases in between. The CDR3 extends over 12 amino acids. CDR3 sequence: CASSQSATEAFF. The CDR3 bases are TGTGCCAGCAGCCAATCTGCCACAGAAGCTTTCTTT.

V is TRBV21-1 and J is TRBJ1-5; the table's D call TRBD1 went unverified against the DNA. TRBV21-1 is shown as a pseudogene. CDR3 length: 15 amino acids. DNA for the CDR3: TGTGCCAGCAGCAAATGCCCTGAGTGCAGGCAGCCCCAGCATTTT. This translates into CASSKCPECRQPQHF.

Here the CDR3 DNA reads TGCGCCAGCAGCTTGTATTCAGGATCCAGCGAGCAGTACTTC. Protein: CASSLYSGSSEQYF. The chain recombines TRBV5-1 with TRBJ2-7; D remains unclear. The germline V gene encodes CDR1 SGHRS and CDR2 YFSETQ. The germline V and J ends were trimmed by 1 base and 6 bases, with 14 bases remaining between them. This CDR3 comprises 14 residues.

This clone was seen a few times. CDR3 protein: CASSQDLGLMNTF. In nucleotides, the CDR3 is TGCGCCAGCAGCCAAGATCTGGGGCTTATGAACACCTTC. The chain recombines TRBV4-3 with TRBJ1-2, with D perhaps TRBD1 (5 bases). The V gene lost 0 bases and the J gene lost 12 bases, with 14 bases spanning the gap. The germline V gene encodes CDR1 LGHNA and CDR2 YSLEER. The CDR3 is 13 amino acids.

This clone has more than one count but fewer than ten. The V call is TRBV7-3, the J call TRBJ1-3; 8 bases fit TRBD1. This CDR3 spans 15 amino acids. Germline lookup yields CDR1 SGHTA and CDR2 FQGTGA. V trimming: 5 bases; J trimming: 4 bases; junction bases outside the gene matches: 7. The chain's CDR3 is CASSAGQGRGNTIYF. CDR3 DNA: TGTGCCAGCAGCGCCGGACAGGGCAGAGGAAACACCATATATTTT. Combining the CDR3 with reference TRBV7-3 and TRBJ1-3 gives the whole variable domain GAGVSQTPSNKVTEKGKYVELRCDPISGHTALYWYRQSLGQGPEFLIYFQGTGAADDSGLPNDRFFAVRPEGSVSTLKIQRTERGDSAVYLCASSAGQGRGNTIYFGEGSWLTVV.